This TCR beta chain was sequenced for a study of CD8+ T cells in alopecia areata. Notes on the study in general: One nonresponder makes the tie between baseline CD8+ expansion and response uncertain.

Between the trimmed V and J ends, which lost 1 base and 1 base, there was a span of 9 bases. The CDR3 loop spans 15 amino acids. CDR1 LGHNA and CDR2 YNFKEQ come from the germline V gene. Extracted RNA was reverse transcribed, and the resulting cDNA served as sequencing template. Clones were read by immunoSEQ multiplex PCR, and TCRdb kept only the in-frame ones, dropping some. This sample has more than 110,000 clones; less than 70% occur once, and the top ten carry less than 20%. Treatment defined: oral pan-JAK inhibitor, 5-10 mg twice daily. As for this clone: The antigen remains undetermined.

This sample comprised CD8+ T cells sorted from blood, obtained at week 4, from a patient treated with tofacitinib. This receptor was identified in a human donor with alopecia areata. The chain has TRBV4-2 and TRBJ2-3; tentative D call: TRBD2 (5 bases). CDR3: CASSQGEEGTDTQYF. CDR3 nucleotides: TGTGCCAGCAGCCAAGGCGAGGAGGGCACAGATACGCAGTATTTT.